This T cell receptor beta chain was identified in a study of shared clonotypes between healthy human individuals. TCRdb's table, derived via immunoSEQ multiplex PCR, lists solely in-frame clones and lacks some. The top ten clones hold under 0.15% of a sample with 2.5 million or so clones, around nine tenths of them seen once. The V gene lost 5 bases and the J gene lost 6 bases, with 12 bases spanning the gap. The CDR3 runs to 13 residues. From germline, CDR1 is MNHNY and CDR2 SVGAGI (reference sequence). The chain recombines TRBV6-6 with TRBJ2-3, with D maybe TRBD2 (5 bases). This clonotype was sampled from a man between 18 and 29 years old in good health. Specimen: naive CD4+ T cells sorted from blood. Subset defined: CD45RA+ positively selected. The CDR3 region is CASSQRNGDTQYF. CDR3 nucleotide sequence: TGTGCCAGCAGTCAGCGGAATGGGGATACGCAGTATTTT.